These 21 T cell receptor beta chains originate from one sample sequenced in a study of tumor-infiltrating lymphocytes in primary liver carcinoma. From around 0.5 ug of total RNA, TCR beta-specific cDNA was reverse-transcribed using a constant-region primer. It was through three nested multiplex PCR rounds of slightly modified ARM-PCR that TCR beta libraries arose. Two initial PCR rounds of around 10 cycles each paired TRBV1-TRBV30 forward primers with a C-beta reverse primer. TCRdb ran MiXCR on the multiplex PCR reads and lists one entry per CDR3 protein. This table holds approximately 80,000 distinct CDR3 sequences, roughly 72% found once. Joint extraction of RNA and DNA used about 17-31 mg of bulk tissue that was unsorted. Source material: tumor-adjacent normal liver tissue. The source is a man between 40 and 49 years old with primary liver carcinoma and hepatitis B virus infection.

In the case of this clonotype: Sequence at one end of the junction differs from germline and may be a read error. This chain connects TRBV7-9 to TRBJ2-2; no firm D call. CDR3 length equals 12 residues. CDR1 is SEHNR, CDR2 FQNEAQ, per germline (reference sequence). The CDR3 DNA reads as TGTGCACCTCATGAAGACACCAGGGAGCTGTTTTTT. This encodes CAPHEDTRELFF.

As concerns this clonotype: No conserved phenylalanine or tryptophan ends this CDR3, so it is likely a read error. The chain combines TRBV11-1 with TRBJ2-3, with no clear D. The CDR3 sequence is 13 residues long. In germline, CDR1 is SGHAT, CDR2 FQDESV (reference sequence). The CDR3 sequence: CVSSPRLTDTQYL. The CDR3 coding sequence is TGTGTCAGCAGCCCTCGGCTCACCGATACGCAGTATCTT.

Regarding this clonotype: The conserved phenylalanine or tryptophan is not found at the CDR3 terminus, so this likely reflects a read error. The DNA is omitted, as the CDR3 cannot be located on it reliably, and the CDR3 follows TCRdb's listing. CDR3 region: CVSSLEGSGVTDTRYL. The rearrangement uses TRBV5-4 and TRBJ2-3; the table gives TRBD2 as D, unverified against the DNA. In germline, CDR1 is SGHNT, CDR2 YYREEE (reference sequence). The CDR3 adds up to 16 amino acids, both ends counted.

As to this clonotype: The junction and the germline gene differ at one end; a read error may be behind it. The rearrangement uses TRBV11-3 and TRBJ2-1; 12 bases are shared with TRBD2. This CDR3 comprises 15 residues. Germline CDR1 reads SGHNT; CDR2 reads YENEEA. The CDR3 reads CAGSPTSGSYKEQFF. The CDR3, as DNA: TGTGCCGGCAGCCCGACTAGCGGGAGCTACAAGGAGCAGTTCTTC.

As concerns this clonotype: Mismatch with germline at one junction end may stem from a read error. V usage is TRBV11-1 and J usage is TRBJ2-5; TRBD1 is a possible D gene (6 bases). In germline, CDR1 is SGHAT, CDR2 FQDESV (reference sequence). CDR3 size: 14 residues. CDR3: CASSRQVEVETQYF. CDR3 coding DNA: TGTGCTAGCAGTAGACAGGTGGAGGTGGAGACCCAATACTTC.

Many counts were recorded for this clonotype. The chain couples TRBV5-1 to TRBJ2-7, with D perhaps assigned TRBD1 or TRBD2 (5 bases each). V dropped 2 bases and J dropped 5 bases, with 14 bases sitting between them. There are 14 residues in the CDR3. CDR1 and CDR2 from the germline V gene are SGHRS and YFSETQ. The CDR3, as DNA: TGCGCCAGCAGCTTCGGGGCCTTAGAAAACGAGCAGTACTTC. Encoded protein: CASSFGALENEQYF. Full variable domain (missing parts from reference TRBV5-1 and TRBJ2-7): KAGVTQTPRYLIKTRGQQVTLSCSPISGHRSVSWYQQTPGQGLQFLFEYFSETQRNKGNFPGRFSGRQFSNSRSEMNVSTLELGDSALYLCASSFGALENEQYFGPGTRLTVT.

About this clonotype itself: The junction departs from germline at one end; a sequencing error may be responsible. The V and J genes are TRBV6-2 or TRBV6-3 and TRBJ2-1; D might be TRBD1 or TRBD2, each matching 5 bases. The germline V gene has CDR1 MNHEY and CDR2 SVGEGT. CDR3 length: 14 amino acids. This chain's CDR3 is CPSSHGPYSREQLF. The DNA of the CDR3 is TGTCCCAGCAGTCACGGACCTTATAGCAGGGAGCAGTTATTC.

Note on this clonotype: The germline gene is not matched at one end of the junction; a read error may be the cause. The CDR3 nucleotides are TGTACCAGCATCATTGGGGCAGATACGCAGTATTTT. Amino acid sequence: CTSIIGADTQYF. V gene TRBV11-2 combines with J gene TRBJ2-3; no reliable D call. This CDR3 comprises 12 residues. From germline, CDR1 is SGHAT and CDR2 FQNNGV.

In regard to this clonotype: A much larger clone sits a single nucleotide away, making a read error possible. This rearrangement joins TRBV28 to TRBJ2-3; 9 bases align to TRBD1. Trimming at V came to 4 bases and at J to 4 bases, leaving 9 bases not matched to a gene. Germline CDR1 and CDR2: MDHEN and SYDVKM. The CDR3 sequence is 16 residues long. As DNA, the CDR3 is TGTGCCAGCAGTTCCCCGGGACAGGGAGTAGCAGATACGCAGTATTTT. It encodes CASSSPGQGVADTQYF.

The genes are TRBV11-2 and TRBJ2-1; no definite D call. Looked up from germline, CDR1 is SGHAT and CDR2 is FQNNGV. The CDR3 extends over 15 amino acids. V was trimmed by 6 bases and J by 6 bases, leaving 18 bases between them. The DNA of the CDR3 is TGTGCCAGCAGGTGGTCGCCAGGCGGCATCAATGAGCAGTTCTTC. The encoded protein is CASRWSPGGINEQFF. Complete variable domain (other parts from reference TRBV11-2 and TRBJ2-1): EAGVAQSPRYKIIEKRQSVAFWCNPISGHATLYWYQQILGQGPKLLIQFQNNGVVDDSQLPKDRFSAERLKGVDSTLKIQPAKLEDSAVYLCASRWSPGGINEQFFGPGTRLTVL.

The sample holds many counts of this clonotype. The chain combines TRBV4-2 with TRBJ2-3; 10 positions match TRBD2. This CDR3 region has 16 residues. CDR1 is LGHNA and CDR2 is YNFKEQ in the germline V gene. The junction had 1 base not matched to a gene; V was cut back by 0 bases and J by 1 base. The CDR3 here is CASSQDLAGGTDTQYF. CDR3 coding DNA: TGTGCCAGCAGCCAAGATCTAGCGGGAGGCACAGATACGCAGTATTTT.

Details on this clonotype: One junction end does not reproduce the germline sequence, and a read error may be involved. The chain employs TRBV6-5 and TRBJ2-7; 8 bases are a match to TRBD2. From germline, CDR1 is MNHEY and CDR2 SVGAGI. CDR3 size: 15 residues. The CDR3: CVSNWGRSGSSEQYF. Here the CDR3 DNA reads TGTGTCAGCAATTGGGGGAGGAGCGGGAGCAGCGAGCAGTACTTC.

This clonotype was detected only a few times. V and J are TRBV7-8 and TRBJ2-3; the D call may be TRBD1 or TRBD2 (7 bases each). The CDR3 sequence is 16 residues long. The germline CDR1 and CDR2 sequences are SGHVS and FQNEAQ. V lost 4 bases and J 6 bases, leaving 20 bases between the germline ends. The CDR3 nucleotides are TGTGCCAGCAGCTCAACAGGGGAGGGATATTCGGATACGCAGTATTTT. Protein: CASSSTGEGYSDTQYF.

The chain carries TRBV7-8 and TRBJ2-7; 7 bases are shared with TRBD2. This CDR3 is 13 amino acids long. The V segment lost 9 bases and the J segment 2 bases; nucleotides outside the gene matches: 7. Germline V lookup: CDR1 SGHVS, CDR2 FQNEAQ. CDR3 region: CASRFTSAYEQYF. CDR3 bases: TGTGCCAGTAGATTTACTAGCGCCTACGAGCAGTACTTC. The full variable domain, rest sourced from reference TRBV7-8 and TRBJ2-7, is GAGVSQSPRYKVAKRGQDVALRCDPISGHVSLFWYQQALGQGPEFLTYFQNEAQLDKSGLPSDRFFAERPEGSVSTLKIQRTQQEDSAVYLCASRFTSAYEQYFGPGTRLTVT.

As for this clonotype: No conserved phenylalanine or tryptophan ends this CDR3, so it is likely a read error. The chain links TRBV7-9 to TRBJ2-7; no clear D gene. CDR3 length equals 13 residues. Germline V gene data show CDR1 as SEHNR and CDR2 as FQNEAQ (reference sequence). The chain's CDR3 is CTSSPSSSYEQYL. The CDR3 DNA reads TGTACCAGCAGCCCGTCTAGCTCCTACGAGCAGTACCTC.

This clonotype was detected many times. The chain uses TRBV5-6 and TRBJ2-7, with TRBD1 matching over 10 bases. Germline CDR1 is SGHDT and CDR2 is YYEEEE. This CDR3 is 15 amino acids long. V lost 4 bases and J lost 3; bases outside the gene matches: 7. CDR3 amino acids: CASSAGQGELYEQYF. CDR3 DNA sequence: TGTGCCAGCAGCGCCGGACAGGGGGAACTCTACGAGCAGTACTTC. Filled out from reference TRBV5-6 and TRBJ2-7, the complete variable domain reads DAGVTQSPTHLIKTRGQQVTLRCSPKSGHDTVSWYQQALGQGPQFIFQYYEEEERQRGNFPDRFSGHQFPNYSSELNVNALLLGDSALYLCASSAGQGELYEQYFGPGTRLTVT.

This clonotype was recorded a few times. The chain carries TRBV7-6 and TRBJ2-1; 7 positions match TRBD2. CDR1 is SGHVS and CDR2 is FNYEAQ in the germline V gene. V shed 2 bases and J 7 bases; nucleotides not matched to a gene: 2. This CDR3 spans 13 amino acids. The CDR3 nucleotides read TGTGCCAGCAGCTTACAACTAGCGAATGAGCAGTTCTTC. It translates to CASSLQLANEQFF.

Note on this clonotype: A read error may account for a junction end that differs from germline. V usage is TRBV29-1 and J usage is TRBJ2-3; unclear D gene. The CDR3 contains 12 residues. Germline-derived CDR1 and CDR2 are SQVTM and ANQGSEA. The CDR3 protein is CIVVPQADTQYF. As DNA, the CDR3 is TGCATCGTTGTCCCACAAGCCGATACGCAGTACTTT.

This chain joins TRBV4-1 and TRBJ1-1; the match to TRBD1 covers 7 bases. Germline lookup yields CDR1 MGHRA and CDR2 YSYEKL. The V segment lost 3 bases and the J segment 6 bases; nucleotides outside the gene matches: 10. The CDR3 has 15 residues. Here the CDR3 DNA reads TGCGCCAGCAGCCACGGCGTGGGACAGCGGGCTGAAGCTTTCTTT. Protein sequence: CASSHGVGQRAEAFF.

About this clonotype itself: At one of its ends the junction is not consistent with the germline gene, which may arise from a read error. The chain has TRBV4-3 and TRBJ2-6, with D possibly TRBD1 on 5 matching bases. CDR1 is LGHNA, CDR2 YSLEER, per germline. The length of the CDR3 is 17 residues. As DNA, the CDR3 is TGCGCCAACAGCCAAGATGGGTCAGGGCGCGGGGCCAACGTCCTGACTTTC. Translation: CANSQDGSGRGANVLTF.

This rearrangement joins TRBV6-1 to TRBJ1-5; D is ambiguous. Per the germline V gene, CDR1 is MNHNS and CDR2 is SASEGT. Trimming pared 7 bases from V and 6 bases from J, leaving 7 bases between. The CDR3 spans 11 residues. The chain's CDR3 is CASNDIQPQHF. CDR3 DNA: TGTGCCAGCAACGACATTCAGCCCCAGCATTTT.